The present entry profiles one TCR beta chain with its context. Antigen: not known. This sample stems from a study of post-analysis software for immune sequencing data. V trimming: 4 bases; J trimming: 10 bases; junction bases outside the gene matches: 12. In germline, CDR1 is SGDLS, CDR2 YYNGEE. The CDR3 sequence is 14 residues long. General study results and limits: The five TRBV segments detected at higher frequency in patients than in controls included TRBV5-6, TRBV5-1 and TRBV20-1. Significantly decreased normalized Chao1 diversity was recorded for multiple sclerosis patients relative to controls.

Unique molecular identifiers were carried by the TCR beta cDNA libraries. TCRdb ran MiXCR on the PCR reads and lists one entry per CDR3 protein. The sample has 550,000 to 700,000 distinct CDR3 sequences; around 44% are singletons. Sequencing was done on a sample of blood. This receptor was taken from a girl between 10 and 17 years old with multiple sclerosis. The gene calls are TRBV9 and TRBJ1-2, with TRBD1 matching over 8 bases. The CDR3 reads CASSMGTGALTYTF. CDR3 bases: TGTGCCAGCAGCATGGGGACAGGAGCTCTTACCTACACCTTC.